This T cell receptor (beta chain) was identified in a study of technical replicates of blood from a few donors. Sequenced by immunoSEQ multiplex PCR; TCRdb stores in-frame clones only, minus some. The table shows approximately 79,000 clones, with roughly 91% occurring only once. The CDR3 is 11 residues long. V dropped 5 bases and J dropped 5 bases, with 6 bases sitting between them. CDR1 is SGHAT, CDR2 FQNNGV, per germline. This chain joins TRBV11-2 and TRBJ2-5; D gene uncertain. Sequences were obtained from T cells isolated from PBMCs. This sequence was found in a human donor in good health. CDR3 residues: CASSPTETQYF. CDR3 in DNA: TGTGCCAGCAGCCCCACTGAGACCCAGTACTTC.